Presented here are 25 T cell receptor beta chains from one specimen sequenced in a study of beta chain features in type 1 diabetes (dated by TCRdb to the late 2010s). Libraries came from the immunoSEQ multiplex PCR assay. The entire amount of isolated RNA was reverse transcribed using the High Capacity cDNA Reverse Transcription Kit, so the sequenced TCRB transcripts were expressed ones. In its TCRdb copy, this immuneACCESS table keeps in-frame sequences only and misses some clones. Where compared with another copy, unresolved V genes explain less than half of these, and the others have no known cause. The sample includes over 200,000 clones, with roughly a tenth observed a single time. The leading ten clones occupy around 0.018% of the sample. Results the study describes overall, beyond this receptor: A moderate but significant shortening of TCRB CDR3 length was observed in type 1 diabetes patients in all four CD4+ subsets.

These receptors have no identified antigens. Sequencing was carried out using naive CD4+ T cells from blood. The cell subset or site label of this sample denotes: true naive CD4+ T cells. These receptors were obtained from a man younger than 45 with type 1 diabetes.

The chain has TRBV4-2 and TRBJ2-1, with 8 nucleotides matching TRBD1. V shed 0 bases and J 12 bases; nucleotides not matched to a gene: 10. Germline CDR1 reads LGHNA; CDR2 reads YNFKEQ. The CDR3 extends over 15 amino acids. The CDR3 protein is CASSQDLPGGAGQFF. DNA for the CDR3: TGTGCCAGCAGCCAAGATCTGCCAGGGGGCGCCGGGCAGTTCTTC.

This clone was seen a few times. The genes are TRBV10-3 and TRBJ2-1, with D perhaps TRBD2 (5 bases). There are 13 residues in the CDR3. V gave up 8 bases and J gave up 4 bases, with 12 bases separating them. Germline-derived CDR1 and CDR2 are ENHRY and SYGVKD. The CDR3 loop is CAIRGPLYNEQFF. The CDR3 DNA sequence: TGTGCCATCCGAGGGCCGTTATACAATGAGCAGTTCTTC.

This clone was counted a few times. The chain uses TRBV2 and TRBJ2-4; 12 bases line up with TRBD2. Trimming at V came to 6 bases and at J to 4 bases, leaving 4 bases not matched to a gene. CDR3 size: 15 residues. Germline V gene sequence: CDR1 SNHLY, CDR2 FYNNEI. In DNA form, the CDR3 reads TGTGCCAGCAGGACGACTAGCGGGGGAAAAAACATTCAGTACTTC. It translates to CASRTTSGGKNIQYF.

This clone was counted only a few times. J is TRBJ2-5 and V is TRBV9, with 10 bases that match TRBD1. V shed 3 bases, J shed 0 bases, and the junction held 2 bases outside the gene matches. The CDR3 sequence is 15 residues long. Germline V CDR1 and CDR2: SGDLS, YYNGEE. The CDR3 reads CASSAGTGDQETQYF. The CDR3 DNA reads as TGTGCCAGCAGCGCTGGGACAGGGGACCAAGAGACCCAGTACTTC.

J is TRBJ2-3 and V is TRBV11-3, with 9 bases lining up with TRBD1. The CDR3 sequence is 16 residues long. Germline CDR1 SGHNT, CDR2 YENEEA. V was pared by 5 bases and J by 2 bases, with 8 bases of the junction left unmatched. The CDR3 here is CASSQRGQGITDTQYF. The DNA for the CDR3 is TGTGCCAGCAGCCAGCGAGGACAGGGGATCACAGATACGCAGTATTTT.

This clone appeared a few times. The CDR3 sequence is CAPDQGSSYNEQFF. Here the CDR3 DNA reads TGTGCCCCCGACCAGGGAAGCTCCTACAATGAGCAGTTCTTC. The chain is built from TRBV21-1 and TRBJ2-1; the D segment call TRBD1 is taken from the table without a DNA check. TRBV21-1 is assigned pseudogene status. The CDR3 totals 14 residues.

This clone was counted a few times. The J gene is TRBJ2-2, the V gene TRBV11-2; no clear D. There are 16 residues in the CDR3. Germline V lookup: CDR1 SGHAT, CDR2 FQNNGV. Trimming removed 4 bases at V and 5 bases at J, with 17 bases between. CDR3 region: CASSSTPSPGTGELFF. The CDR3 DNA reads TGTGCCAGCAGCTCCACCCCCTCCCCCGGGACCGGGGAGCTGTTTTTT.

The chain is built from TRBV6-6 and TRBJ1-2, with D maybe TRBD1 (6 bases). V lost 6 bases and J lost 6, with 14 bases in between. Germline CDR1 is MNHNY and CDR2 is SVGAGI (reference sequence). The CDR3 has 13 residues. Here the CDR3 reads CASRGGVMDGYTF. The CDR3 DNA follows: TGTGCCAGCAGAGGGGGGGTAATGGATGGCTACACCTTC.

The gene calls are TRBV7-6 and TRBJ2-5; tentatively, D is TRBD1 (6 bases). The J call is doubtful: the DNA matches TRBJ2-7 better. The germline CDR1 and CDR2 sequences are SGHVS and FNYEAQ. The CDR3 extends over 13 amino acids. This CDR3 reads CASSRDIAYEQYF. The DNA for the CDR3 is TGTGCCAGCAGCCGGGACATCGCCTACGAGCAGTACTTC.

The chain employs TRBV4-2 and TRBJ1-4; 9 bases fit TRBD1. There are 17 residues in the CDR3. Germline CDR1 reads LGHNA; CDR2 reads YNFKEQ. V lost 2 bases and J lost 7; bases outside the gene matches: 11. CDR3 nucleotide sequence: TGTGCCAGCAGCCAAATCGGGGGACAGGGAAAGGGTGAAAAACTGTTTTTT. It specifies CASSQIGGQGKGEKLFF.

In its sample, this clone was seen a few times. The rearrangement uses TRBV6-5 and TRBJ2-1; 12 bases fit TRBD2. The germline CDR1 and CDR2 sequences are MNHEY and SVGAGI. The J segment lost 10 bases and the V segment lost 7 bases, leaving 8 bases of the junction unmatched. CDR3 size: 14 residues. The CDR3 is CASKGLAGTREQFF. The CDR3 coding sequence is TGTGCCAGCAAAGGACTAGCGGGGACACGAGAGCAGTTCTTC.

This clone appeared once. J is TRBJ1-2 and V is TRBV11-2; D not resolved. The germline CDR1 and CDR2 sequences are SGHAT and FQNNGV. V lost 4 bases, J lost 4 bases, and 13 bases lay in between. The CDR3 covers 14 residues. In nucleotides, the CDR3 is TGTGCCAGCAGCTCATCGCCAGGTCCCTATGGCTACACCTTC. This gives the protein CASSSSPGPYGYTF.

This clone was seen only a few times. Other DNA sequences within the sample encode an identical CDR3. The gene calls are TRBV18 and TRBJ2-3, with D perhaps matching TRBD1 (6 bases). Germline CDR1 and CDR2: KGHSH and LQKENI. Trimming removed 0 bases at V and 6 bases at J, with 7 bases between. The CDR3 length is 13 residues. CDR3 bases: TGTGCCAGCTCACCACCGGGGGCGGATACGCAGTATTTT. The encoded protein is CASSPPGADTQYF.

In its sample, this clone was seen a few times. This chain links TRBV10-3 with TRBJ2-7; TRBD1 matches 7 bases. V lost 6 bases to trimming and J lost 9 bases; unmatched junction nucleotides: 17. CDR1 and CDR2 (germline): ENHRY, SYGVKD. This CDR3 region has 15 residues. CDR3 DNA: TGTGCCATCAGCCTGACAGGGAGTAGTTATCTTGGGCAGTACTTC. Protein sequence: CAISLTGSSYLGQYF.

This clone was observed a single time. The CDR3 is CASSGQTNSPLHF. The CDR3 coding sequence is TGTGCCAGCTCCGGACAGACCAATTCACCCCTCCACTTT. The chain is built from TRBV18 and TRBJ1-6, with D maybe TRBD1 (6 bases). This CDR3 region has 13 residues. V lost 6 bases and J 7 bases, leaving 10 bases between the germline ends. The V gene's germline CDR1 is KGHSH and CDR2 LQKENI. The whole variable domain, filled in from reference TRBV18 and TRBJ1-6, reads NAGVMQNPRHLVRRRGQEARLRCSPMKGHSHVYWYRQLPEEGLKFMVYLQKENIIDESGMPKERFSAEFPKEGPSILRIQQVVRGDSAAYFCASSGQTNSPLHFGNGTRLTVT.

This clone occurred a few times. The sample carries other DNA sequences with the same CDR3. The chain recombines TRBV30 with TRBJ1-1; D uncertain. Germline V CDR1 and CDR2: GTSNPN, SVGIG (reference sequence). V gave up 0 bases and J gave up 4 bases, with 9 bases separating them. The CDR3 loop spans 13 amino acids. The CDR3 region has the DNA TGTGCCTGGAGTGTGAGGCGGGGCACTGAAGCTTTCTTT. Translating it yields CAWSVRRGTEAFF.

In its sample, this clone was seen a few times. The chain is built from TRBV27 and TRBJ2-4, with TRBD2 as a possible D gene (5 bases). The CDR3 extends over 11 amino acids. Germline loops: CDR1 MNHEY, CDR2 SMNVEV (reference sequence). The V and J ends lost 6 bases and 15 bases respectively, with 15 bases between them. CDR3 sequence (DNA): TGTGCCAGCAGCTCCAAGGGTGGAGGGTACTTC. Translated, it gives CASSSKGGGYF.

This clone was seen a handful of times. Different DNA sequences within this sample yield the same CDR3. The rearrangement uses TRBV18 and TRBJ1-1, with D unresolved. The V gene's germline CDR1 is KGHSH and CDR2 LQKENI. The ends were cut back, 3 bases at V and 1 base at J, with 6 bases in the middle. This CDR3 has 13 residues. The CDR3 here is CASSPDKNTEAFF. In DNA form, the CDR3 reads TGTGCCAGCTCACCTGACAAGAACACTGAAGCTTTCTTT.

CDR3 coding DNA: TGTGCCAGCAGTTCTGAGACAGGGGCTTACGAGCAGTACTTC. Its translation is CASSSETGAYEQYF. V gene TRBV2 combines with J gene TRBJ2-7; 8 bases line up with TRBD1. Looked up from germline, CDR1 is SNHLY and CDR2 is FYNNEI. The CDR3 sequence is 14 residues long. With V trimmed by 5 bases and J by 4 bases, 7 bases remained unmatched.

V gene TRBV6-5 combines with J gene TRBJ1-1; D may be TRBD1 (6 bases). The CDR3 has 14 residues. The ends were cut back, 2 bases at V and 8 bases at J, with 15 bases in the middle. Germline CDR1 is MNHEY and CDR2 is SVGAGI. CDR3 in amino acids: CASSYPRQVEEAFF. CDR3 bases: TGTGCCAGCAGTTACCCTAGACAGGTTGAAGAAGCTTTCTTT.

This clone was detected only a few times. V gene TRBV5-4 combines with J gene TRBJ2-1; no definite D call. Trimming removed 2 bases from V and 3 bases from J, with 3 bases in between. There are 12 residues in the CDR3. Germline CDR1 is SGHNT and CDR2 is YYREEE (reference sequence). CDR3: CASSFNYNEQFF. In DNA form, the CDR3 reads TGTGCCAGCAGCTTCAACTACAATGAGCAGTTCTTC. The full variable domain, completed using reference TRBV5-4 and TRBJ2-1, is ETGVTQSPTHLIKTRGQQVTLRCSSQSGHNTVSWYQQALGQGPQFIFQYYREEENGRGNFPPRFSGLQFPNYSSELNVNALELDDSALYLCASSFNYNEQFFGPGTRLTVL.

This chain connects TRBV7-6 to TRBJ1-1; D remains ambiguous. CDR1 is SGHVS, CDR2 FNYEAQ, per germline. V gave up 6 bases and J gave up 3 bases, with 17 bases separating them. CDR3 size: 15 residues. The CDR3 DNA is TGTGCCAGCAGTCCTAATTACCAGGAGGACACTGAAGCTTTCTTT. This sequence encodes CASSPNYQEDTEAFF. The complete variable domain, with remaining parts taken from reference TRBV7-6 and TRBJ1-1, reads GAGVSQSPRYKVTKRGQDVALRCDPISGHVSLYWYRQALGQGPEFLTYFNYEAQQDKSGLPNDRFSAERPEGSISTLTIQRTEQRDSAMYRCASSPNYQEDTEAFFGQGTRLTVV.

This sequence joins TRBV18 and TRBJ2-3; unclear D gene. CDR1 and CDR2 from the germline V gene are KGHSH and LQKENI. Between the trimmed V and J ends, which lost 1 base and 4 bases, there was a span of 6 bases. The CDR3 has 13 residues. CDR3 sequence reads: CASSPLNSDTQYF. The CDR3 DNA is TGTGCCAGCTCACCACTAAACTCAGATACGCAGTATTTT.

The chain employs TRBV5-6 and TRBJ2-7, with D tentatively TRBD1 (6 bases). Germline CDR1 and CDR2: SGHDT and YYEEEE. The CDR3 is 15 residues long. The V end was cut by 1 base, the J end by 0 bases, with 11 bases between. In nucleotides, the CDR3 is TGTGCCAGCAGCTTGATGGGGGCGAGCTCCTACGAGCAGTACTTC. Protein product: CASSLMGASSYEQYF. The complete variable domain, with remaining parts taken from reference TRBV5-6 and TRBJ2-7, reads DAGVTQSPTHLIKTRGQQVTLRCSPKSGHDTVSWYQQALGQGPQFIFQYYEEEERQRGNFPDRFSGHQFPNYSSELNVNALLLGDSALYLCASSLMGASSYEQYFGPGTRLTVT.

This sequence joins TRBV4-1 and TRBJ2-2; 7 positions match TRBD2. V lost 7 bases and J lost 1; bases outside the gene matches: 6. Germline V gene lookup returns CDR1 MGHRA and CDR2 YSYEKL. The CDR3 extends over 15 amino acids. The CDR3 sequence is CASNRGGGNTGELFF. Here the CDR3 DNA reads TGCGCCAGCAATAGGGGCGGGGGGAACACCGGGGAGCTGTTTTTT.